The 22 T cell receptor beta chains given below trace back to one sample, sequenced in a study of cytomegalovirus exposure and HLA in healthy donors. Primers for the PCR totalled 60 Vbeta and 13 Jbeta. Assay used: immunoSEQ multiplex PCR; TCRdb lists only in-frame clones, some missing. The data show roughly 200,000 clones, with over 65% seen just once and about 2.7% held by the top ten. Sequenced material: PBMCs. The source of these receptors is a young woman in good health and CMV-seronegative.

The CDR3 DNA follows: TGTGCCAGCAGCCCAATCAGGGGGACGGATCAGCCCCAGCATTTT. Translating it yields CASSPIRGTDQPQHF. This sequence joins TRBV7-2 and TRBJ1-5, with 7 bases that match TRBD1. Germline CDR1 is SGHTA and CDR2 is FQGNSA. The CDR3 covers 15 residues. With 5 bases clipped from V and 5 bases from J, the junction kept 9 bases outside the gene matches.

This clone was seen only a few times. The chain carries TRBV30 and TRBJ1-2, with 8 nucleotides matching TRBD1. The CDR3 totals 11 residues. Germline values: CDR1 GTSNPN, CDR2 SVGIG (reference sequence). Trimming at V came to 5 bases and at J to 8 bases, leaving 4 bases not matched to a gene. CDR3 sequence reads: CAWSRGQGYTF. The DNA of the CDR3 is TGTGCCTGGTCCAGGGGGCAAGGCTACACCTTC.

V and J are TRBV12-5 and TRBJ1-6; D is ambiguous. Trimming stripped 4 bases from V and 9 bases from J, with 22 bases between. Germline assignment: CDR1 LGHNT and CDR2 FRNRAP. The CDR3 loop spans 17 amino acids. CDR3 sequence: CASGSTPLGGVGSPLHF. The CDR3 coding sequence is TGTGCTAGTGGTTCGACACCCCTCGGCGGGGTGGGTTCACCCCTCCACTTT.

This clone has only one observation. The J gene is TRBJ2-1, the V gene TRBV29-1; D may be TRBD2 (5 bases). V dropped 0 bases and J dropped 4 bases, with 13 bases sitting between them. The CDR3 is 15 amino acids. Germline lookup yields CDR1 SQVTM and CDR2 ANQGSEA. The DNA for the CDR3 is TGCAGCGTTGAAGACGAGCGGAAACCATACAATGAGCAGTTCTTC. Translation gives CSVEDERKPYNEQFF.

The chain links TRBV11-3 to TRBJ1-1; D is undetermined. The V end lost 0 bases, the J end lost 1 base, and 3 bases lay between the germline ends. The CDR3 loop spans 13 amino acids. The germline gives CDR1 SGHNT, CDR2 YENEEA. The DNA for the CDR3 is TGTGCCAGCAGCTTAGAGCGGAACACTGAAGCTTTCTTT. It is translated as CASSLERNTEAFF.

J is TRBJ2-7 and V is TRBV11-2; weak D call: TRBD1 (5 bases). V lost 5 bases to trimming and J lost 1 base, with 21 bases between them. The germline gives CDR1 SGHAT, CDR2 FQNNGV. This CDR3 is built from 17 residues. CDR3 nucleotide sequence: TGTGCCAGCAGCAGACTGGCCGTGACAGCCCGTTCCTACGAGCAGTACTTC. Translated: CASSRLAVTARSYEQYF.

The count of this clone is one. The CDR3 nucleotides are TGCGCCAGTCTTCTCGGTCTAGCGGGCACAGATACGCAGTATTTT. It yields the protein CASLLGLAGTDTQYF. The genes are TRBV5-1 and TRBJ2-3, with TRBD2 matching over 7 bases. Germline CDR1 reads SGHRS; CDR2 reads YFSETQ. CDR3 length: 15 amino acids. V lost 8 bases, J lost 1 base, and 10 bases stayed unmatched.

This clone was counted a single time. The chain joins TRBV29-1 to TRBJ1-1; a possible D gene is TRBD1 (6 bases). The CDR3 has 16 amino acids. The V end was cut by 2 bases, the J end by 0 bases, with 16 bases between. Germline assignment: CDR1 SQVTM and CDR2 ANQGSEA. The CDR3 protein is CSVEFAGGGMNTEAFF. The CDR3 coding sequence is TGCAGCGTTGAATTCGCGGGGGGGGGCATGAACACTGAAGCTTTCTTT.

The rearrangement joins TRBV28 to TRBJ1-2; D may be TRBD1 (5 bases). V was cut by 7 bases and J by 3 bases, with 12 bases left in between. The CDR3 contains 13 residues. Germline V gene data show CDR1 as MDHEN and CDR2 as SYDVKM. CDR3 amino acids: CASIRGSDYGYTF. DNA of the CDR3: TGTGCCAGCATTAGGGGCAGTGACTATGGCTACACCTTC.

Here the CDR3 reads CASSPYSDRGGEQYF. As DNA, the CDR3 is TGCGCCAGCAGCCCCTATTCAGACAGGGGAGGCGAGCAGTACTTC. This sequence joins TRBV5-1 and TRBJ2-7, with TRBD1 matching over 8 bases. The V gene end was trimmed by 4 bases and the J gene end by 6 bases; junction bases not matched to a gene: 12. Germline lookup yields CDR1 SGHRS and CDR2 YFSETQ. This CDR3 contains 15 residues.

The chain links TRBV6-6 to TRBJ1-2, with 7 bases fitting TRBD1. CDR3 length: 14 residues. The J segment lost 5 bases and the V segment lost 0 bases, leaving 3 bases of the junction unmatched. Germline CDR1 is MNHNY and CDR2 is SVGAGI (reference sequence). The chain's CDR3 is CASSYSGGGYGYTF. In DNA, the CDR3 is TGTGCCAGCAGTTACTCAGGGGGCGGGTATGGCTACACCTTC.

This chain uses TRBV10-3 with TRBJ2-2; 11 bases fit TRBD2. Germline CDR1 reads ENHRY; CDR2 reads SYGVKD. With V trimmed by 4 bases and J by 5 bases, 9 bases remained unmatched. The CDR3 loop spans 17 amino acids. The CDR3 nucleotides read TGTGCCATCAGTGTGGATAGCGGGAGGGCCAGTACCGGGGAGCTGTTTTTT. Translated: CAISVDSGRASTGELFF.

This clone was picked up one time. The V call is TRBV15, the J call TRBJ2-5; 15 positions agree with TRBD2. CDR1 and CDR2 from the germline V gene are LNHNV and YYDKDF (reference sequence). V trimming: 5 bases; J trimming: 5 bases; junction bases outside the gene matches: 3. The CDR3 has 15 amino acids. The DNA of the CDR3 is TGTGCCACCAGCTACGGACTAGCGGGAGGGGAGACCCAGTACTTC. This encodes CATSYGLAGGETQYF. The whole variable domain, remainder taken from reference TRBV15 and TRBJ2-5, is DAMVIQNPRYQVTQFGKPVTLSCSQTLNHNVMYWYQQKSSQAPKLLFHYYDKDFNNEADTPDNFQSRRPNTSFCFLDIRSPGLGDTAMYLCATSYGLAGGETQYFGPGTRLLVL.

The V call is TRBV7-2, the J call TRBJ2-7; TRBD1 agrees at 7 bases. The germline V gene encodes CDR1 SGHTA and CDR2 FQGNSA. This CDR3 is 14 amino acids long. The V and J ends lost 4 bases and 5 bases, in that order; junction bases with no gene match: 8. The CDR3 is CASSSRGRSNEQYF. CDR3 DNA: TGTGCCAGCAGCTCCAGGGGGAGATCGAACGAGCAGTACTTC.

The CDR3 reads CASSSPPRTGRSSPLHF. For the CDR3, the DNA is TGTGCCAGCAGCTCTCCCCCTAGGACAGGACGTAGCTCACCCCTCCACTTT. The J gene is TRBJ1-6, the V gene TRBV11-2; 7 nucleotides align to TRBD1. Germline V gives CDR1 SGHAT, CDR2 FQNNGV. With V trimmed by 4 bases and J by 10 bases, 16 bases remained unmatched. The CDR3 consists of 17 residues.

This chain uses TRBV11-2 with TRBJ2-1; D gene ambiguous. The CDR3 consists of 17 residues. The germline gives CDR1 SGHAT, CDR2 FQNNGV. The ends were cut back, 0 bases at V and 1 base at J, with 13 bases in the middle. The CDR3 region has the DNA TGTGCCAGCAGCTTAGATCCCACAAAGGAGTCCTACAATGAGCAGTTCTTC. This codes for CASSLDPTKESYNEQFF.

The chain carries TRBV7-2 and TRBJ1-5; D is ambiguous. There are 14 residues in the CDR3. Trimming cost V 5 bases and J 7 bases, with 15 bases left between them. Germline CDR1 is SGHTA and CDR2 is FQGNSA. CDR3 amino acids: CASSLGPGFQPQHF. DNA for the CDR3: TGTGCCAGCAGCCTTGGACCGGGATTCCAGCCCCAGCATTTT.

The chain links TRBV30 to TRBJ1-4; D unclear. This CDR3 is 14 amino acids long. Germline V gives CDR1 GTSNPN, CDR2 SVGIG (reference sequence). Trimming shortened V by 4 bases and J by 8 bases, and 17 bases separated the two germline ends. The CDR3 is CAWTLRGGGEKLFF. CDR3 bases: TGTGCCTGGACGCTGCGGGGTGGTGGGGAAAAACTGTTTTTT.

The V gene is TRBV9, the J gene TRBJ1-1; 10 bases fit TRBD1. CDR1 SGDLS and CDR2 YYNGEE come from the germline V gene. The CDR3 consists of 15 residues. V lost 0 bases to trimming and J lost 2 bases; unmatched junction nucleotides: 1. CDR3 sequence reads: CASSVGTGGNTEAFF. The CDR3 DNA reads TGTGCCAGCAGCGTAGGGACAGGGGGAAACACTGAAGCTTTCTTT. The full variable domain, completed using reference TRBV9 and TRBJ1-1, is DSGVTQTPKHLITATGQRVTLRCSPRSGDLSVYWYQQSLDQGLQFLIQYYNGEERAKGNILERFSAQQFPDLHSELNLSSLELGDSALYFCASSVGTGGNTEAFFGQGTRLTVV.

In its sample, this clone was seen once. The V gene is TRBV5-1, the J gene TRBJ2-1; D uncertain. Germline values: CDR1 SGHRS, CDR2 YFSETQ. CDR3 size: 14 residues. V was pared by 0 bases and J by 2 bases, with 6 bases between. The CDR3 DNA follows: TGCGCCAGCAGCTTGGTTGGAGCCTACAATGAGCAGTTCTTC. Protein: CASSLVGAYNEQFF.

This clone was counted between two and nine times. The CDR3 DNA is TGCAGCGTTGATAACAGGATGGAGGGTTCCTACGAGCAGTACTTC. This sequence encodes CSVDNRMEGSYEQYF. The chain combines TRBV29-1 with TRBJ2-7; weak D call: TRBD2 (6 bases). The CDR3 totals 15 residues. CDR1 SQVTM and CDR2 ANQGSEA come from the germline V gene. The V and J ends lost 3 bases and 1 base respectively, with 16 bases between them.

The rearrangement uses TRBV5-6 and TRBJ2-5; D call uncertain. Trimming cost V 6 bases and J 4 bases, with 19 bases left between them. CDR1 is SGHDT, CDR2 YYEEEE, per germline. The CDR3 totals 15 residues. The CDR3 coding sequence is TGTGCCAGCATCGATGGCCCCCAGCGTAGAGAGACCCAGTACTTC. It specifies CASIDGPQRRETQYF.